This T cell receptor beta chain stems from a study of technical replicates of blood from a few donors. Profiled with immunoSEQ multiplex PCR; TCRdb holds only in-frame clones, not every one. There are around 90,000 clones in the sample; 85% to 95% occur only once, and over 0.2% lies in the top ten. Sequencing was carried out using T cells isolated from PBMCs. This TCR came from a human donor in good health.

The CDR3 region is CASSGSGDEQFF. The CDR3 nucleotides are TGTGCCAGCAGCGGTAGCGGCGATGAGCAGTTCTTC. The rearrangement links TRBV4-2 to TRBJ2-1; tentative D call: TRBD2 (6 bases). Germline V CDR1 and CDR2: LGHNA, YNFKEQ. This CDR3 is 12 amino acids long. V lost 5 bases, J lost 8 bases, and 10 bases lay in between.